This T cell receptor beta chain stems from a study of blood T cell repertoires in COVID-19. Whole-study context: From the United States, Italy and Spain came samples of acute and convalescent COVID-19. Sources were T cells, B-cell-depleted T cells, or PBMCs; the material itself was cDNA or gDNA.

This table comes from immunoSEQ multiplex PCR, and its TCRdb copy is limited to in-frame clones, with some not included. The profile shows some 340,000 clones, less than 90% of them singletons. Study members were between 18 and 89 years old and lived in approximately 25 US regions. Allocation to cohorts depended on clinical history reported by the participants. The germline V and J ends were trimmed by 5 bases and 1 base, with 13 bases remaining between them. Germline V gene lookup returns CDR1 SGHDT and CDR2 YYEEEE. CDR3 length: 15 residues. V is TRBV5-6 and J is TRBJ2-4; D is perhaps TRBD2 (5 bases). The TCR was taken from a woman aged 45 to 65 who had recovered from COVID-19. Sequenced: PBMCs or T cells enriched from blood (not recorded which). The CDR3 DNA reads as TGTGCCAGCAGAGGCTCGGAGGTCGCCAAAAACATTCAGTACTTC. This gives the protein CASRGSEVAKNIQYF. The full variable domain, with the rest looked up from reference TRBV5-6 and TRBJ2-4, is DAGVTQSPTHLIKTRGQQVTLRCSPKSGHDTVSWYQQALGQGPQFIFQYYEEEERQRGNFPDRFSGHQFPNYSSELNVNALLLGDSALYLCASRGSEVAKNIQYFGAGTRLSVL.